This is a list of T cell receptor beta chains from one sample in a study of T cells in Graves' hyperthyroidism and ophthalmopathy. TCRdb re-called the multiplex PCR reads with MiXCR, one entry per CDR3 protein. In the table there are about 350,000 distinct CDR3 sequences, around a sixth of which are singletons. Sequenced input: blood. These receptors came from a woman aged 40 to 50 with Graves' ophthalmopathy. Both conserved end residues are trimmed from each CDR3. Fields, in order: V gene, CDR3 protein.

>TRBV4-3
ASGQDQGTANTEAF
>TRBV5-1
ASSLATSGRSIHEQY
>TRBV30
AWRVRFSVGYT
>TRBV6-5
ASRADGGSYEQY
>TRBV30
AWSVTREQPQH
>TRBV10-3
AIGWTGLDEQF
>TRBV20-1
SAHLGTEYEQS
>TRBV7-2
ASSRTSGPGDEQY
>TRBV7-9
ASSPGTYSDEQY
>TRBV20-1
SASPFAGVYEQY
>TRBV11-2
ASSLDMRELDEQY
>TRBV7-2
ASSLARGINTEAF
>TRBV30
AWSEGAWETQY
>TRBV5-1
ASGSGQGTQY
>TRBV6-5
ASSYSKDTRYYEQY
>TRBV6-2/TRBV6-3
ASCRWDTEAF
>TRBV10-3
AIRKLSDTGELF
>TRBV12-3/TRBV12-4
ASTRDREDEQY
>TRBV6-5
ASSYRQGAGDGYT
>TRBV29-1
SVEEGTGHLGYT
>TRBV28
ASSFETSNSPLH
>TRBV3-1
ASSQGLGQY
>TRBV20-1
SAPPSGTGETNYGYT
>TRBV2
ASSEEGANYGYT
>TRBV6-2/TRBV6-3
ASAGNTEAF
>TRBV10-3
AIRKTGGHEQY
>TRBV28
ASSLGSLMNTEAF
>TRBV28
ASSRGHPYEQY
>TRBV30
AWSRGGSQPQH
>TRBV30
AWSVETGGRWAQPQH
>TRBV20-1
SARAGTANTGELF
>TRBV6-1
ASSESGPHEQY
>TRBV10-1
ASHGNETQY
>TRBV6-2/TRBV6-3
ASSDRTGQPQH
>TRBV29-1
SVGGGKGQPQH
>TRBV20-1
SARQGANTGELF
>TRBV4-3
ASSQDSRSNYGYT
>TRBV20-1
SAGREYTEAF
>TRBV6-2/TRBV6-3
ASSYSKTGGIFTGELF
>TRBV6-1
ASSVGVRGYT
>TRBV6-2/TRBV6-3
ASSYVGGETQY
>TRBV7-9
AWGAPAEQY
>TRBV7-3
ASRGQESTGELF
>TRBV29-1
SVLPTTDTQY
>TRBV5-1
ASRWTREGTQY
>TRBV27
ASRAGQGLFGEQY
>TRBV15
ATSTKAGQGPEAF